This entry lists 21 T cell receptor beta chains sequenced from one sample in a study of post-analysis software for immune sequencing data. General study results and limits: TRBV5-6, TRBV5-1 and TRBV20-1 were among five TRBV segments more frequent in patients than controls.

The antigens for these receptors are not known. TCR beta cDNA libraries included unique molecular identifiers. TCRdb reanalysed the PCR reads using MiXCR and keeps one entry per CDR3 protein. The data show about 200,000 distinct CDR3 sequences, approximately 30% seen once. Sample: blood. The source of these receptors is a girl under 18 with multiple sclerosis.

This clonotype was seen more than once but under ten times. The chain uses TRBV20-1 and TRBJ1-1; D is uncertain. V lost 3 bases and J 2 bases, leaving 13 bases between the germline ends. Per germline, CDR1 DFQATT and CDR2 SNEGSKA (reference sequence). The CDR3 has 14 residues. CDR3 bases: TGCAGTGCTAGCTTGCGGACCTTAAACACTGAAGCTTTCTTT. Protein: CSASLRTLNTEAFF.

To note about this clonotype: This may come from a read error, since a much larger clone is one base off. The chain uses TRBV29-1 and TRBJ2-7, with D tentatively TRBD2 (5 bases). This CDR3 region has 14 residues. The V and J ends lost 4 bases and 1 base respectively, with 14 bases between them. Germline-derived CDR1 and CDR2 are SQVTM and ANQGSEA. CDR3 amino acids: CSVGVRGTSYEQYF. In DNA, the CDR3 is TGCAGCGTTGGAGTCCGGGGAACATCCTACGAGCAGTACTTC.

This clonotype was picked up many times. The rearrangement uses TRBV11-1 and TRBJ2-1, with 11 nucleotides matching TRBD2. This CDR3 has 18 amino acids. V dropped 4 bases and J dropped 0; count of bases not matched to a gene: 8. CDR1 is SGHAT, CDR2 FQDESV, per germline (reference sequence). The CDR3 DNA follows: TGTGCCAGCAGCTCAACGGGCCTAGCGGGGGGCTCCTACAATGAGCAGTTCTTC. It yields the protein CASSSTGLAGGSYNEQFF.

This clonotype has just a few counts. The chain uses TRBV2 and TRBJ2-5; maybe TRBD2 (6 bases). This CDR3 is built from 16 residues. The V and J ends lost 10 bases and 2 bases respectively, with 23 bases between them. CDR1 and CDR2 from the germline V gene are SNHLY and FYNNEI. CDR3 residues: CANRPGLLIDQETQYF. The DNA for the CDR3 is TGTGCCAACAGACCGGGACTTCTCATTGATCAAGAGACCCAGTACTTC.

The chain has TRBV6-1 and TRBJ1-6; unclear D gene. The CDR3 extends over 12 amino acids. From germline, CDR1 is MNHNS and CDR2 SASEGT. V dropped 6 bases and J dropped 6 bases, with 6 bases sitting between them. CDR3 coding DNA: TGTGCCAGCAGGGTTCCTAATTCACCCCTCCACTTT. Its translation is CASRVPNSPLHF.

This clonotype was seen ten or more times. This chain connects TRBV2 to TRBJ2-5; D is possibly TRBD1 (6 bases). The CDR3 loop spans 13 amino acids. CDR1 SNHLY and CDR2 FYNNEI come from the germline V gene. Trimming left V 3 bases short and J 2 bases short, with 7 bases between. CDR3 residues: CASSEQGQETQYF. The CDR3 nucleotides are TGTGCCAGCAGTGAGCAGGGGCAAGAGACCCAGTACTTC.

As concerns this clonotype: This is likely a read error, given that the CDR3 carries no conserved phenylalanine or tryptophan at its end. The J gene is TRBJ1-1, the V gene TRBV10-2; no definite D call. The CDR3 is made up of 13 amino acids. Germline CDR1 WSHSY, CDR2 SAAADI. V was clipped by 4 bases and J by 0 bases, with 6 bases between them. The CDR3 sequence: CASSGTVNTEAFV. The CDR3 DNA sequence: TGCGCCAGCAGTGGGACGGTGAACACTGAAGCTTTCGTT.

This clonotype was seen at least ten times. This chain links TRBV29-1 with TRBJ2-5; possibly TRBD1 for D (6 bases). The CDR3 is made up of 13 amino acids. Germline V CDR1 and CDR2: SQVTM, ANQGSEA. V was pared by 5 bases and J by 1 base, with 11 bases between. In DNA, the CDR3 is TGCAGCGTTCGAGGGGGTGGCCAAGAGACCCAGTACTTC. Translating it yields CSVRGGGQETQYF.

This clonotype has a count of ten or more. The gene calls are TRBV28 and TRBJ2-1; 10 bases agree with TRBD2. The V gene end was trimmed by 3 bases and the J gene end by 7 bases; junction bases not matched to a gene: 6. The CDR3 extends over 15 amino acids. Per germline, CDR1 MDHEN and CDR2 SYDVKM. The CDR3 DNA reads TGTGCCAGCAGTTTTCTAGCGGGAGACCTAAATGAGCAGTTCTTC. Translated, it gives CASSFLAGDLNEQFF.

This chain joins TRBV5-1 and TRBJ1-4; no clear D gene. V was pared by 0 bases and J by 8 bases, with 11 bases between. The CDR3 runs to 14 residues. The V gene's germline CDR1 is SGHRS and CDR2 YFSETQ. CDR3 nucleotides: TGCGCCAGCAGCTTGGGCCACGAAGGGGAAAAACTGTTTTTT. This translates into CASSLGHEGEKLFF.

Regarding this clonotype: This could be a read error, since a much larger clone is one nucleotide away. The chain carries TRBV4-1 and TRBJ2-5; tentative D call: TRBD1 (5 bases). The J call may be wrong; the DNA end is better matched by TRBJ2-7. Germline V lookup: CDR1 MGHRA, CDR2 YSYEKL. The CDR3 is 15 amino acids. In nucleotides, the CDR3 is TGCGCCAGCAGCCAAGAGGGCAGGGTAGAAGTCGAGCAGTACTTC. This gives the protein CASSQEGRVEVEQYF.

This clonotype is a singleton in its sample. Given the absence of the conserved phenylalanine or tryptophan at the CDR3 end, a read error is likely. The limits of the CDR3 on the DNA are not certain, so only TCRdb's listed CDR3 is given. The CDR3 sequence is CASEGGFWQARVGYTV. The rearrangement joins TRBV21-1 to TRBJ1-2; TRBD1 is taken as the D call from the table, unchecked against the DNA. TRBV21-1 is listed as a pseudogene. The CDR3 extends over 16 residues, inclusive of both ends.

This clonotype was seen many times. In DNA form, the CDR3 reads TGTGCCAGCAGTGTGACAGGGAACTATGGCTACACCTTC. Its translation: CASSVTGNYGYTF. The chain combines TRBV6-1 with TRBJ1-2, with TRBD1 identical over 7 bases. V trimming: 4 bases; J trimming: 2 bases; junction bases outside the gene matches: 1. CDR3 length: 13 amino acids. Germline-derived CDR1 and CDR2 are MNHNS and SASEGT.

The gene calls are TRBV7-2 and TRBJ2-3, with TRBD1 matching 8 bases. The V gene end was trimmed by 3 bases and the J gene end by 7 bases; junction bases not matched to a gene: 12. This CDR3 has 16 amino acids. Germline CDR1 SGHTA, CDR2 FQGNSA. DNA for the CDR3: TGTGCCAGCAGCTTCCAGGTGACAGGGGCGAAGAATACGCAGTATTTT. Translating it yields CASSFQVTGAKNTQYF.

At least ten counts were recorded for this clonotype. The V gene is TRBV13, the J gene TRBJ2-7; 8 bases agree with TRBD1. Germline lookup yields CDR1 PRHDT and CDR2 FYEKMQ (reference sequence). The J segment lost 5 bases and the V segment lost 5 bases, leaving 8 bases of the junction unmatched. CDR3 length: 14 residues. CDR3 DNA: TGTGCCAGCAGCGACAGGGGTTCGGGCGACGAGCAGTACTTC. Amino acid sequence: CASSDRGSGDEQYF.

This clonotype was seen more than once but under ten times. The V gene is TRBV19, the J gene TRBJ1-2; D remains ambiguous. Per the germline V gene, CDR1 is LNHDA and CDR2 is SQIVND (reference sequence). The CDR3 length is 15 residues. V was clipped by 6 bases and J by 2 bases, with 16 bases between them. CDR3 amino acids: CASRRKGGLNYGYTF. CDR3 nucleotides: TGTGCCAGTAGGAGGAAGGGAGGTCTGAACTATGGCTACACCTTC.

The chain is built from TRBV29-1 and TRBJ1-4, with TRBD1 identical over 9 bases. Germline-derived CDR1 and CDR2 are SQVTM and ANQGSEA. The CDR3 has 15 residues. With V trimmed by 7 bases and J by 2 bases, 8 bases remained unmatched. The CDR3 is CSAAGTGLTNEKLFF. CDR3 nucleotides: TGCAGCGCCGCCGGGACAGGGCTTACTAATGAAAAACTGTTTTTT.

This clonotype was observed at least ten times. CDR3 loop: CASSFLAGVGHEQFF. The CDR3 DNA is TGTGCCAGCAGTTTTCTAGCGGGAGTGGGCCATGAGCAGTTCTTC. This chain joins TRBV12-3 or TRBV12-4 and TRBJ2-1, with TRBD2 matching 10 bases. Unmatched junction bases numbered 7, after V lost 3 bases and J lost 8 bases. The CDR3 runs 15 residues.

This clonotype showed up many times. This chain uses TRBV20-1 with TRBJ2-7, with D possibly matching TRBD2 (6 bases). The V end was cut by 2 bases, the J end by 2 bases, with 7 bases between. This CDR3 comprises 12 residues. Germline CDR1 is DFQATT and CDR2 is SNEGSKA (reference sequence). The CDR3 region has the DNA TGCAGTGCTAGACCGGGAGCCTACGAGCAGTACTTC. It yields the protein CSARPGAYEQYF.

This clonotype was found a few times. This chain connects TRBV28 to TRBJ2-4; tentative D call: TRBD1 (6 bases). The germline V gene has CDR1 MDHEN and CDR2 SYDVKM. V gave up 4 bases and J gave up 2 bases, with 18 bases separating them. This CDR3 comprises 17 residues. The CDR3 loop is CASSWGPKSLSKNIQYF. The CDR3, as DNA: TGTGCCAGCAGTTGGGGGCCAAAGTCCCTTTCCAAAAACATTCAGTACTTC.

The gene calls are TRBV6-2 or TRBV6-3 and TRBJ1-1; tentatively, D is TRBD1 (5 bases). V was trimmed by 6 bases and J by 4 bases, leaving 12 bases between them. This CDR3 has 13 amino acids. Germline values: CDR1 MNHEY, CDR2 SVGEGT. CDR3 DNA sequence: TGTGCCAGCAGAAACTCAGGGTCCACTGAAGCTTTCTTT. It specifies CASRNSGSTEAFF.